These 22 T cell receptor beta chains share one sample of origin, sequenced in a study of blood T cell repertoires in COVID-19. The protocol was immunoSEQ multiplex PCR, while the TCRdb copy is restricted to in-frame clones and leaves out a portion. Among around 140,000 clones listed, 65% to 85% were seen once. What was sequenced was peripheral blood. The origin of the receptors is a woman aged 55-70 years with acute or convalescent COVID-19.

A few counts support this clone. The rearrangement uses TRBV6-5 and TRBJ1-2; D might be TRBD1 (6 bases). The CDR3 is 14 amino acids. V lost 5 bases to trimming and J lost 8 bases, with 18 bases between them. Germline V gene sequence: CDR1 MNHEY, CDR2 SVGAGI. CDR3 loop: CASSPYRETYGYTF. CDR3 sequence (DNA): TGTGCCAGCAGTCCGTACAGGGAAACCTACGGCTACACCTTC.

This chain uses TRBV27 with TRBJ1-4; a possible D gene is TRBD1 (6 bases). The CDR3 is made up of 13 amino acids. The ends were cut back, 5 bases at V and 10 bases at J, with 14 bases in the middle. In germline, CDR1 is MNHEY, CDR2 SMNVEV (reference sequence). CDR3: CASSPGDGLKLFF. DNA of the CDR3: TGTGCCAGCAGTCCAGGGGACGGTTTAAAACTGTTTTTT.

The chain combines TRBV27 with TRBJ1-5, with unresolved D. V lost 2 bases, J lost 1 base, and 12 bases lay in between. From germline, CDR1 is MNHEY and CDR2 SMNVEV (reference sequence). This CDR3 has 16 residues. The CDR3 loop is CASSLTGVWSNQPQHF. The CDR3 DNA is TGTGCCAGCAGTTTAACCGGGGTTTGGAGCAATCAGCCCCAGCATTTT.

The chain uses TRBV27 and TRBJ2-3, with 7 bases matching TRBD2. V lost 8 bases and J lost 3; bases outside the gene matches: 14. This CDR3 has 16 residues. The germline gives CDR1 MNHEY, CDR2 SMNVEV (reference sequence). The CDR3 reads CASVPGGGRGTDTQYF. In DNA, the CDR3 is TGTGCCAGCGTGCCCGGTGGCGGGAGAGGGACAGATACGCAGTATTTT.

This sequence joins TRBV7-3 and TRBJ2-2; TRBD1 might be the D (6 bases). Germline V lookup: CDR1 SGHTA, CDR2 FQGTGA. V was pared by 5 bases and J by 0 bases, with 19 bases between. The CDR3 is 18 amino acids. CDR3 DNA: TGTGCCAGCAGCACCACTACCCGGACAGCTTCGAACACCGGGGAGCTGTTTTTT. Its protein product is CASSTTTRTASNTGELFF.

The chain employs TRBV7-9 and TRBJ1-4, with D tentatively TRBD1 (6 bases). Germline assignment: CDR1 SEHNR and CDR2 FQNEAQ (reference sequence). The CDR3 contains 16 residues. V was clipped by 5 bases and J by 2 bases, with 15 bases between them. The CDR3 spells CASSTPAGGTNEKLFF. Written as DNA, the CDR3 is TGTGCCAGCAGCACCCCGGCGGGGGGCACTAATGAAAAACTGTTTTTT.

The chain joins TRBV6-5 to TRBJ2-3; 10 positions match TRBD2. Trimming at V came to 6 bases and at J to 5 bases, leaving 8 bases not matched to a gene. This CDR3 is built from 15 residues. Germline V CDR1 and CDR2: MNHEY, SVGAGI. CDR3 in DNA: TGTGCCAGCAGAGCTAGCGGGAGCAGAGGAGATACGCAGTATTTT. Translated: CASRASGSRGDTQYF.

This clone turned up a few times. The chain links TRBV28 to TRBJ1-1, with 7 positions matching TRBD1. The CDR3 covers 13 residues. Germline trimming cut 6 bases from V and 7 bases from J; bases unmatched to any gene: 8. CDR1 MDHEN and CDR2 SYDVKM come from the germline V gene. The CDR3 coding sequence is TGTGCCAGCAGCGGACAGGCACTAAGTGAAGCTTTCTTT. Translated: CASSGQALSEAFF.

This clone has a handful of counts. The chain uses TRBV30 and TRBJ2-2; D possibly corresponds to TRBD1 (6 bases). This CDR3 has 14 residues. The germline V gene encodes CDR1 GTSNPN and CDR2 SVGIG (reference sequence). V lost 3 bases and J lost 4, with 12 bases in between. CDR3 in amino acids: CAWSEGVSTGELFF. As DNA, the CDR3 is TGTGCCTGGAGCGAGGGGGTATCCACCGGGGAGCTGTTTTTT.

This chain links TRBV27 with TRBJ2-1; 8 bases are shared with TRBD2. The length of the CDR3 is 15 residues. Germline assignment: CDR1 MNHEY and CDR2 SMNVEV (reference sequence). Germline trimming cut 6 bases from V and 7 bases from J; bases unmatched to any gene: 11. The CDR3 loop reads CASSKGLVGNNEQFF. CDR3 nucleotides: TGTGCCAGCAGCAAGGGACTAGTGGGAAATAATGAGCAGTTCTTC.

The rearrangement joins TRBV14 to TRBJ2-1; 8 nucleotides line up with TRBD2. Germline CDR1 is SGHDN and CDR2 is FVKESK. The CDR3 extends over 16 amino acids. The ends lost 3 bases at V and 3 bases at J; junction bases unmatched: 7. DNA of the CDR3: TGTGCCAGCAGCCACCTCTCTAGCGGGTTCTACAATGAGCAGTTCTTC. It encodes CASSHLSSGFYNEQFF.

This rearrangement joins TRBV20-1 to TRBJ1-1; D remains unclear. V lost 6 bases, J lost 0 bases, and 5 bases lay in between. This CDR3 region has 11 residues. Germline loops: CDR1 DFQATT, CDR2 SNEGSKA (reference sequence). The CDR3 DNA follows: TGCAGTGCGCGTATGAACACTGAAGCTTTCTTT. Its protein product is CSARMNTEAFF.

The chain combines TRBV15 with TRBJ1-1; TRBD1 agrees at 7 bases. The CDR3 runs to 14 residues. The trim removed 5 bases at V and 4 bases at J, leaving 7 bases unmatched. CDR1 LNHNV and CDR2 YYDKDF come from the germline V gene (reference sequence). The CDR3 spells CATSLRGLGTEAFF. As DNA, the CDR3 is TGTGCCACCAGCTTAAGGGGGCTGGGCACTGAAGCTTTCTTT.

In its sample, this clone was seen once. This chain connects TRBV7-3 to TRBJ2-1; perhaps TRBD2 as D (5 bases). V shed 5 bases and J shed 4 bases, with 21 bases lying between them. The CDR3 extends over 17 amino acids. CDR1 SGHTA and CDR2 FQGTGA come from the germline V gene. The CDR3 DNA is TGTGCCAGCAGCATCCCAGACCTCCCGTGCGGGTACAATGAGCAGTTCTTC. This codes for CASSIPDLPCGYNEQFF.

This clone was seen a single time. The V and J genes are TRBV11-2 and TRBJ2-7; TRBD2 matches at 7 bases. Germline values: CDR1 SGHAT, CDR2 FQNNGV. J was trimmed by 6 bases and V by 1 base; bases with no gene match: 9. The CDR3 runs to 15 residues. DNA of the CDR3: TGTGCCAGCAGCTTAGGGCCCTATCCGGGGGGCGAGCAGTACTTC. It is translated as CASSLGPYPGGEQYF.

The chain couples TRBV5-1 to TRBJ1-6; the D gene is possibly TRBD1 (5 bases). CDR1 is SGHRS, CDR2 YFSETQ, per germline. The CDR3 runs 16 residues. V was pared by 0 bases and J by 7 bases, with 14 bases between. This CDR3 reads CASSLVSGLTNSPLHF. DNA of the CDR3: TGCGCCAGCAGCTTGGTATCAGGGCTCACCAATTCACCCCTCCACTTT.

The chain employs TRBV18 and TRBJ2-1, with D maybe TRBD1 (5 bases). CDR1 is KGHSH and CDR2 is LQKENI in the germline V gene. There are 16 residues in the CDR3. The ends were cut back, 4 bases at V and 0 bases at J, with 13 bases in the middle. CDR3 sequence reads: CASSRLIDSSYNEQFF. CDR3 DNA sequence: TGTGCCAGCTCACGGTTGATTGACAGCTCCTACAATGAGCAGTTCTTC.

This clone was detected only a few times. The V gene is TRBV11-2, the J gene TRBJ1-2; D is unresolved. The V gene lost 5 bases and the J gene lost 0 bases, with 10 bases spanning the gap. Germline CDR1 is SGHAT and CDR2 is FQNNGV. The CDR3 runs 14 residues. The CDR3 spells CASSALRSNYGYTF. The CDR3 coding sequence is TGTGCCAGCAGCGCTCTCAGATCTAACTATGGCTACACCTTC. Variable domain in full (rest from reference TRBV11-2 and TRBJ1-2): EAGVAQSPRYKIIEKRQSVAFWCNPISGHATLYWYQQILGQGPKLLIQFQNNGVVDDSQLPKDRFSAERLKGVDSTLKIQPAKLEDSAVYLCASSALRSNYGYTFGSGTRLTVV.

The CDR3 loop is CASARGNTEAFF. CDR3 DNA: TGCGCCAGCGCAAGGGGAAACACTGAAGCTTTCTTT. The chain couples TRBV5-1 to TRBJ1-1; D possibly corresponds to TRBD1 (5 bases). Germline V gene sequence: CDR1 SGHRS, CDR2 YFSETQ. The CDR3 extends over 12 amino acids. The V gene lost 7 bases and the J gene lost 2 bases, with 9 bases spanning the gap.

The rearrangement joins TRBV5-4 to TRBJ2-5; 9 nucleotides match TRBD1. Germline values: CDR1 SGHNT, CDR2 YYREEE (reference sequence). Losses at the gene ends were 4 bases for V and 2 bases for J; bases not matched to a gene: 3. The CDR3 extends over 14 amino acids. The CDR3 protein is CASSGDRGQETQYF. The CDR3 nucleotides read TGTGCCAGCAGCGGAGACAGGGGGCAAGAGACCCAGTACTTC.

This clone was found a few times. This chain uses TRBV5-1 with TRBJ2-3, with 8 bases identical to TRBD1. CDR3 length equals 16 residues. Germline CDR1 reads SGHRS; CDR2 reads YFSETQ. The V gene end was trimmed by 6 bases and the J gene end by 3 bases; junction bases not matched to a gene: 12. The CDR3 loop reads CASNPLDRAGTDTQYF. The CDR3 nucleotides are TGCGCCAGCAACCCCTTGGACAGGGCCGGGACAGATACGCAGTATTTT.

This clone was counted many times. The chain employs TRBV5-1 and TRBJ2-7, with 7 bases aligning to TRBD2. The CDR3 runs to 14 residues. The ends lost 5 bases at V and 4 bases at J; junction bases unmatched: 9. Germline CDR1 and CDR2: SGHRS and YFSETQ. The CDR3 DNA is TGCGCCAGCAGGTCGGGAAGCGGGGTTTACGAGCAGTACTTC. This codes for CASRSGSGVYEQYF.